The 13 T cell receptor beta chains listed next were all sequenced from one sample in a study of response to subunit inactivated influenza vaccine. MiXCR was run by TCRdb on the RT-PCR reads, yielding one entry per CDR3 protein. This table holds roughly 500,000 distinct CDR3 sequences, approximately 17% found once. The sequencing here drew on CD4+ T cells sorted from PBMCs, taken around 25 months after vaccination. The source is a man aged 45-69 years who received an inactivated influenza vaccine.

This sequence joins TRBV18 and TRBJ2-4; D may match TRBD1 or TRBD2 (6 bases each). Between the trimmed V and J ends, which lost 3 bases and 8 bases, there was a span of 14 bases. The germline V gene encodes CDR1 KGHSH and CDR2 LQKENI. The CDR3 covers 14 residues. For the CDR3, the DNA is TGTGCCAGCTCACCCCGGGCAGGGGAGGACATTCAGTACTTC. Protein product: CASSPRAGEDIQYF. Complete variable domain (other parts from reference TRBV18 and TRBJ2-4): NAGVMQNPRHLVRRRGQEARLRCSPMKGHSHVYWYRQLPEEGLKFMVYLQKENIIDESGMPKERFSAEFPKEGPSILRIQQVVRGDSAAYFCASSPRAGEDIQYFGAGTRLSVL.

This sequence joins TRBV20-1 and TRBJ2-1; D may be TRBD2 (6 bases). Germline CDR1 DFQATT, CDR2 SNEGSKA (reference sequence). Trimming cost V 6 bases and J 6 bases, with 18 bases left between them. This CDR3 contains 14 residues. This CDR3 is CSAGTAGSTNEQFF. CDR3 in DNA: TGCAGTGCCGGGACGGCGGGATCGACCAATGAGCAGTTCTTC.

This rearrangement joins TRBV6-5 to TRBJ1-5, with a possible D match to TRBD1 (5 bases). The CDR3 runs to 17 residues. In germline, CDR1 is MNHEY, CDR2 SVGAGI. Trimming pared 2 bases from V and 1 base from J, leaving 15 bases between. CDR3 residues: CASSYRARGDSNQPQHF. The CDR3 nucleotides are TGTGCCAGCAGTTACCGGGCCCGAGGGGACAGCAATCAGCCCCAGCATTTT.

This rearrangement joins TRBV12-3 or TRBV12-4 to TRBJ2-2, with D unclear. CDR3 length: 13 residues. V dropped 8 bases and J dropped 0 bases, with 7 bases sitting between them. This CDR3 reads CASGVTNTGELFF. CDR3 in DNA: TGTGCCAGCGGAGTTACGAACACCGGGGAGCTGTTTTTT.

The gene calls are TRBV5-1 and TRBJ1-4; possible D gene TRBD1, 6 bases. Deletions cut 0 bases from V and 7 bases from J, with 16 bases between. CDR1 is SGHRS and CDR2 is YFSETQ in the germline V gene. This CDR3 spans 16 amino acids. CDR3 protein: CASSLVRGGFGEKLFF. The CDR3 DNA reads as TGCGCCAGCAGCTTGGTGAGGGGGGGGTTCGGTGAAAAACTGTTTTTT.

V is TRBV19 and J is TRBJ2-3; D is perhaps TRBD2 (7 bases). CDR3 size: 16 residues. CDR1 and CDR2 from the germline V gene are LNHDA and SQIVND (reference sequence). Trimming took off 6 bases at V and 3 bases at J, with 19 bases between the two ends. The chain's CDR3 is CASSPNPGGRTDTQYF. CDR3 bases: TGTGCCAGTAGCCCGAACCCGGGGGGCCGTACAGATACGCAGTATTTT. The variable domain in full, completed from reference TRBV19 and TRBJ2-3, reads DGGITQSPKYLFRKEGQNVTLSCEQNLNHDAMYWYRQDPGQGLRLIYYSQIVNDFQKGDIAEGYSVSREKKESFPLTVTSAQKNPTAFYLCASSPNPGGRTDTQYFGPGTRLTVL.

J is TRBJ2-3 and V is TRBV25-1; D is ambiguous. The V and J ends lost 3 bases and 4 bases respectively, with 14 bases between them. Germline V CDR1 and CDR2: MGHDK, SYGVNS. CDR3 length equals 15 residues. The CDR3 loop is CASSDYFGSPDTQYF. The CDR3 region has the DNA TGTGCCAGCAGTGATTATTTTGGGTCCCCAGATACGCAGTATTTT.

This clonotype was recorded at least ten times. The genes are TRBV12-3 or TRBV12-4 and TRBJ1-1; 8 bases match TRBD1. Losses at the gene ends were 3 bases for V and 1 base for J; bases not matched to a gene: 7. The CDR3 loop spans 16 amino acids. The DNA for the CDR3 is TGTGCCAGCAGTTTTGCAGGGGGCGTTAAGAACACTGAAGCTTTCTTT. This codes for CASSFAGGVKNTEAFF.

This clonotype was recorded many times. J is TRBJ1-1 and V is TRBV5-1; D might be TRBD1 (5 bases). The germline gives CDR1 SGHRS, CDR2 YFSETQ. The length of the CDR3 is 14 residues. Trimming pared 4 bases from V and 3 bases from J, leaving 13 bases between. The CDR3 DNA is TGCGCCAGCAGCCCCGGGGGGATGTACACTGAAGCTTTCTTT. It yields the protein CASSPGGMYTEAFF.

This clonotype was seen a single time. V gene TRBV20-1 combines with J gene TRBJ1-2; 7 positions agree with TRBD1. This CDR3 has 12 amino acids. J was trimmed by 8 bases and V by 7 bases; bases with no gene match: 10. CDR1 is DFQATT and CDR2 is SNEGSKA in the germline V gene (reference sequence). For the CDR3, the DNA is TGCAGTGTTAGGAGACAGGGAGAGGGCTACACCTTC. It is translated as CSVRRQGEGYTF.

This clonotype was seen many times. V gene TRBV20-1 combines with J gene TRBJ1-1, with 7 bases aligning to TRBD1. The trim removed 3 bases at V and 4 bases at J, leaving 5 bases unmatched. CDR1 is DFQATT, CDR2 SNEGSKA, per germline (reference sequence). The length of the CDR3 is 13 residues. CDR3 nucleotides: TGCAGTGCTAGTGAGGGGGCCGTCACTGAAGCTTTCTTT. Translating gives CSASEGAVTEAFF.

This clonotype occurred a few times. CDR3: CASSLGLAGGTRTDTQYF. CDR3 nucleotide sequence: TGCGCCAGCAGCCTGGGACTAGCGGGGGGCACTCGCACAGATACGCAGTATTTT. The chain is built from TRBV5-1 and TRBJ2-3; 15 bases map to TRBD2. After removal of 4 bases from V and 1 base from J, the junction contained 7 bases not matched to a gene. Germline CDR1 and CDR2: SGHRS and YFSETQ. The CDR3 is made up of 18 amino acids.

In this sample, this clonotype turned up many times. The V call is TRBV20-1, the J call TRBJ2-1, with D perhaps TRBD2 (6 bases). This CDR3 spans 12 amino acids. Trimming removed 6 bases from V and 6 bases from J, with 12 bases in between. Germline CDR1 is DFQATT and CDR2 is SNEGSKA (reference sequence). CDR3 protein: CSAPPGVNEQFF. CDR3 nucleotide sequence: TGCAGTGCCCCACCGGGGGTCAATGAGCAGTTCTTC.